This T cell receptor beta chain derives from a study of blood T cell repertoires in COVID-19. Overall study: Spain, Italy and the United States supplied samples that represented acute and convalescent COVID-19. Nucleic acid was either cDNA or gDNA, and it came from T cells, B-cell-depleted T cells, or PBMCs.

This clone occurred a few times. Per the original data handling: Amplification from reference gene primers served as the basis for estimated nucleated cell counts. The assay was immunoSEQ multiplex PCR, and TCRdb's table has in-frame clones only and misses some. V, J and clone size reflect that table, while D and trimming were determined from the DNA. Of about 120,000 clones in the sample, 85% were seen once. CDR3 length: 13 amino acids. Germline values: CDR1 SGHRS, CDR2 YFSETQ. V lost 0 bases to trimming and J lost 5 bases, with 6 bases between them. This TCR came from a human donor in a cohort sampled during active COVID-19. What was sequenced was peripheral blood. The chain has TRBV5-1 and TRBJ1-5, with D possibly matching TRBD1 (5 bases). CDR3 nucleotide sequence: TGCGCCAGCAGCTTGGGGGGGGATCAGCCCCAGCATTTT. It specifies CASSLGGDQPQHF.